One sample yielded the 24 T cell receptor beta chains listed below, sequenced in a study of shared clonotypes between healthy human individuals. Clones were sequenced by immunoSEQ multiplex PCR, and TCRdb holds only the in-frame ones, with some missing. Of 2,500,000 or so clones listed, just over 90% were seen once; the top ten hold around 0.15%. Sequencing was carried out using naive CD4+ T cells sorted from blood. As for subset: CD45RA+ positively selected. These receptors all stem from a man between 18 and 29 years old in good health.

Only one count was recorded for this clone. V and J are TRBV6-5 and TRBJ2-2; no clear D gene. Trimming took off 6 bases at V and 4 bases at J, with 6 bases between the two ends. The CDR3 is 12 residues long. The germline CDR1 and CDR2 sequences are MNHEY and SVGAGI. The CDR3 sequence: CASRRSTGELFF. The DNA for the CDR3 is TGTGCCAGCAGACGAAGCACCGGGGAGCTGTTTTTT.

J is TRBJ2-7 and V is TRBV10-3, with 8 bases lining up with TRBD2. Germline CDR1 ENHRY, CDR2 SYGVKD. The CDR3 sequence is 14 residues long. The trim removed 4 bases at V and 7 bases at J, leaving 9 bases unmatched. CDR3 DNA sequence: TGTGCCATCAGTGGGGGACTAGTGGTAAGGGAGCAGTACTTC. Protein product: CAISGGLVVREQYF.

The CDR3 region has the DNA TGTGCCAGCAGCTTGGGGACTAGCCACCGTGGGGCCCAGTACTTC. Translating it yields CASSLGTSHRGAQYF. V usage is TRBV5-5 and J usage is TRBJ2-5, with 8 bases lining up with TRBD2. Trimming removed 0 bases from V and 9 bases from J; junction bases left unmatched: 10. The CDR3 extends over 15 amino acids. Germline V gives CDR1 SGHKS, CDR2 YYEKEE (reference sequence).

The V call is TRBV20-1, the J call TRBJ2-7; TRBD1 aligns across 7 bases. The V gene end was trimmed by 3 bases and the J gene end by 6 bases; junction bases not matched to a gene: 2. CDR1 is DFQATT and CDR2 is SNEGSKA in the germline V gene (reference sequence). The CDR3 loop spans 11 amino acids. The CDR3 here is CSASTGAEQYF. The CDR3 nucleotides read TGCAGTGCTAGTACAGGGGCCGAGCAGTACTTC.

The genes are TRBV7-4 and TRBJ2-5; the match to TRBD2 covers 13 bases. Trimming removed 3 bases from V and 5 bases from J; junction bases left unmatched: 15. The germline gives CDR1 SGHVT, CDR2 SQSDAQ. The CDR3 is 19 residues long. CDR3 region: CASSFLLDPGTSGVETQYF. In DNA, the CDR3 is TGTGCCAGCAGCTTCCTCCTTGACCCCGGGACTAGCGGGGTTGAGACCCAGTACTTC.

This chain connects TRBV19 to TRBJ1-2; 9 bases fit TRBD1. This CDR3 comprises 16 residues. The germline CDR1 and CDR2 sequences are LNHDA and SQIVND (reference sequence). J was trimmed by 3 bases and V by 6 bases; bases with no gene match: 11. The CDR3 protein is CASSGGPGTGHYGYTF. The CDR3 DNA reads TGTGCCAGTAGCGGCGGTCCCGGGACAGGGCACTATGGCTACACCTTC.

V gene TRBV4-1 combines with J gene TRBJ2-7; a weak D match, TRBD2 (6 bases). The CDR3 is 18 amino acids. Trimming removed 0 bases at V and 6 bases at J, with 24 bases between. Germline loops: CDR1 MGHRA, CDR2 YSYEKL. CDR3 residues: CASSQDMSRGRIGGEQYF. CDR3 nucleotides: TGCGCCAGCAGCCAAGATATGTCCAGAGGCCGGATCGGGGGCGAGCAGTACTTC.

The chain is built from TRBV28 and TRBJ2-7; 11 bases line up with TRBD2. CDR1 is MDHEN and CDR2 is SYDVKM in the germline V gene. The CDR3 length is 16 residues. Trimming took 7 bases from V and 2 from J; bases not matched to a gene: 10. The CDR3, as DNA: TGTGCCAGCACCTCCGAACTAGCGGGGGTTCCCTACGAGCAGTACTTC. Protein product: CASTSELAGVPYEQYF. The whole variable domain, remainder taken from reference TRBV28 and TRBJ2-7, is DVKVTQSSRYLVKRTGEKVFLECVQDMDHENMFWYRQDPGLGLRLIYFSYDVKMKEKGDIPEGYSVSREKKERFSLILESASTNQTSMYLCASTSELAGVPYEQYFGPGTRLTVT.

The chain joins TRBV5-4 to TRBJ2-2, with D perhaps matching TRBD2 (5 bases). V lost 3 bases and J 2 bases, leaving 11 bases between the germline ends. The CDR3 loop spans 15 amino acids. Germline V gene sequence: CDR1 SGHNT, CDR2 YYREEE (reference sequence). The chain's CDR3 is CASSWTSPNTGELFF. The CDR3 DNA reads as TGTGCCAGCAGCTGGACTTCGCCCAACACCGGGGAGCTGTTTTTT.

This clone was counted only a few times. The V gene is TRBV4-2, the J gene TRBJ1-5; D call uncertain. Germline-derived CDR1 and CDR2 are LGHNA and YNFKEQ. The CDR3 runs to 15 residues. The V and J ends lost 0 bases and 3 bases respectively, with 9 bases between them. The CDR3 sequence: CASSQEGGPNQPQHF. The CDR3 DNA reads as TGTGCCAGCAGCCAAGAGGGAGGCCCCAATCAGCCCCAGCATTTT.

This clone was detected once. V and J are TRBV7-9 and TRBJ1-6; tentative D call: TRBD1 (5 bases). In germline, CDR1 is SEHNR, CDR2 FQNEAQ (reference sequence). V lost 0 bases and J lost 5, with 14 bases in between. This CDR3 comprises 17 residues. The CDR3 region has the DNA TGTGCCAGCAGCTTAGCCCATGGCCAGGGTGATAATTCACCCCTCCACTTT. Residues: CASSLAHGQGDNSPLHF. The full variable domain, with the rest looked up from reference TRBV7-9 and TRBJ1-6, is DTGVSQNPRHKITKRGQNVTFRCDPISEHNRLYWYRQTLGQGPEFLTYFQNEAQLEKSRLLSDRFSAERPKGSFSTLEIQRTEQGDSAMYLCASSLAHGQGDNSPLHFGNGTRLTVT.

The chain joins TRBV21-1 to TRBJ2-5; the table's D call, TRBD2, was not checked against the DNA. TRBV21-1 is described as a pseudogene. The CDR3 has 19 amino acids. The CDR3 is CASSNGHSLTSGREETQYF. CDR3 DNA sequence: TGTGCCAGCAGCAATGGTCACTCTTTGACTAGCGGGAGGGAGGAGACCCAGTACTTC.

The genes are TRBV10-3 and TRBJ2-7; D may be TRBD1 or TRBD2 (5 bases each). CDR3 length equals 15 residues. V was clipped by 6 bases and J by 4 bases, with 19 bases between them. CDR1 ENHRY and CDR2 SYGVKD come from the germline V gene. This CDR3 reads CAIRAGFSEGYEQYF. CDR3 nucleotides: TGTGCCATCAGGGCTGGCTTCTCTGAGGGGTACGAGCAGTACTTC.

The rearrangement joins TRBV6-1 to TRBJ2-1; the match to TRBD1 covers 8 bases. CDR1 is MNHNS, CDR2 SASEGT, per germline. CDR3 length: 15 amino acids. Trimming removed 4 bases from V and 5 bases from J; junction bases left unmatched: 7. CDR3 residues: CASSVPGQADNEQFF. DNA for the CDR3: TGTGCCAGCAGTGTACCGGGACAGGCGGACAATGAGCAGTTCTTC.

DNA for the CDR3: TGTGCCAGCAGGGGTCGAGGGGCAGTAGATGAAAAACTGTTTTTT. It is translated as CASRGRGAVDEKLFF. J is TRBJ1-4 and V is TRBV28; D possibly corresponds to TRBD1 (5 bases). Germline CDR1 and CDR2: MDHEN and SYDVKM. The CDR3 loop spans 15 amino acids. The V gene lost 6 bases and the J gene lost 6 bases, with 17 bases spanning the gap.

The chain couples TRBV29-1 to TRBJ2-4; no clear D gene. Germline CDR1 and CDR2: SQVTM and ANQGSEA. V was pared by 4 bases and J by 0 bases, with 7 bases between. The CDR3 contains 13 residues. The CDR3 spells CSVVVIAKNIQYF. The CDR3 region has the DNA TGCAGCGTTGTGGTAATAGCCAAAAACATTCAGTACTTC. The full variable domain, rest sourced from reference TRBV29-1 and TRBJ2-4, is SAVISQKPSRDICQRGTSLTIQCQVDSQVTMMFWYRQQPGQSLTLIATANQGSEATYESGFVIDKFPISRPNLTFSTLTVSNMSPEDSSIYLCSVVVIAKNIQYFGAGTRLSVL.

The chain recombines TRBV4-1 with TRBJ2-3; TRBD2 matches 10 bases. The germline CDR1 and CDR2 sequences are MGHRA and YSYEKL. With 3 bases clipped from V and 5 bases from J, the junction kept 8 bases outside the gene matches. The CDR3 runs 16 residues. Written as DNA, the CDR3 is TGCGCCAGCAGCCACGCTAGCGGGAGTGTTGGAGATACGCAGTATTTT. It is translated as CASSHASGSVGDTQYF.

This clone was found once. V is TRBV21-1 and J is TRBJ2-2; the table's D gene call, TRBD2, was not cross checked with the DNA. TRBV21-1 is labeled a pseudogene. This CDR3 has 15 residues. Written as DNA, the CDR3 is TGTGCCAGCAGCAAGGGAGGGAGGAACACCGGGGAGCTGTTTTTT. Translated: CASSKGGRNTGELFF.

The chain employs TRBV6-6 and TRBJ2-5; 7 bases match TRBD1. The DNA end is a closer match to TRBJ2-7, so the J assignment may be wrong. Germline lookup yields CDR1 MNHNY and CDR2 SVGAGI (reference sequence). This CDR3 comprises 15 residues. The CDR3 region is CASSYDRASSYEQYF. CDR3 coding DNA: TGTGCCAGCAGTTACGACAGGGCAAGCTCCTACGAGCAGTACTTC.

The gene calls are TRBV30 and TRBJ2-5; TRBD2 agrees at 9 bases. CDR1 is GTSNPN and CDR2 is SVGIG in the germline V gene (reference sequence). The trim removed 3 bases at V and 0 bases at J, leaving 8 bases unmatched. The CDR3 spans 16 residues. This CDR3 reads CAWSPGLAGYQETQYF. In nucleotides, the CDR3 is TGTGCCTGGAGCCCCGGGCTAGCGGGGTACCAAGAGACCCAGTACTTC. Together with reference TRBV30 and TRBJ2-5, the CDR3 gives the full variable domain: SQTIHQWPATLVQPVGSPLSLECTVEGTSNPNLYWYRQAAGRGLQLLFYSVGIGQISSEVPQNLSASRPQDRQFILSSKKLLLSDSGFYLCAWSPGLAGYQETQYFGPGTRLLVL.

The rearrangement uses TRBV2 and TRBJ1-1, with D maybe TRBD1 (6 bases). Germline V CDR1 and CDR2: SNHLY, FYNNEI. With 8 bases removed from V and 8 bases from J, the gap between germline ends came to 15 bases. The CDR3 runs to 12 residues. The CDR3 DNA is TGTGCCAGCTTAGGGGGTACCGGCGAAGCTTTCTTT. It codes for CASLGGTGEAFF.

The gene calls are TRBV5-1 and TRBJ2-1; D may be TRBD1 (5 bases). CDR1 and CDR2 (germline): SGHRS, YFSETQ. Trimming took off 0 bases at V and 8 bases at J, with 9 bases between the two ends. The CDR3 sequence is 13 residues long. Here the CDR3 reads CASSLDRNDEQFF. CDR3 nucleotide sequence: TGCGCCAGCAGCTTGGACAGGAACGATGAGCAGTTCTTC.

This chain links TRBV7-9 with TRBJ1-6; TRBD1 agrees at 7 bases. The germline V gene has CDR1 SEHNR and CDR2 FQNEAQ (reference sequence). The CDR3 is 17 residues long. The trim removed 3 bases at V and 0 bases at J, leaving 5 bases unmatched. As DNA, the CDR3 is TGTGCCAGCAGCTTGTTACGGGACAGCTCCTATAATTCACCCCTCCACTTT. As protein: CASSLLRDSSYNSPLHF.

The chain joins TRBV28 to TRBJ1-5, with D maybe TRBD1 (5 bases). Looked up from germline, CDR1 is MDHEN and CDR2 is SYDVKM. Trimming pared 7 bases from V and 7 bases from J, leaving 20 bases between. The CDR3 is made up of 15 amino acids. The DNA for the CDR3 is TGTGCCAGCACCTTCCAGGGCCTCAACGGGCAGCCCCAGCATTTT. Encoded protein: CASTFQGLNGQPQHF.